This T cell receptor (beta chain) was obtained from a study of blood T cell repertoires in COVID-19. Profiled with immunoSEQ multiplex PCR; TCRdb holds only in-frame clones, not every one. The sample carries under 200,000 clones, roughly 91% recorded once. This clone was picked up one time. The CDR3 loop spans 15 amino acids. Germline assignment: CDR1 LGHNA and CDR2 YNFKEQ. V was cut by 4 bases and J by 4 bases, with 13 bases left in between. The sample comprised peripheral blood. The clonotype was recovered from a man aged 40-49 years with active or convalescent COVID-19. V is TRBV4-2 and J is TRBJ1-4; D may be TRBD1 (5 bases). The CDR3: CASSLGGELNEKLFF. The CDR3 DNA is TGTGCCAGCAGCCTCGGGGGGGAACTTAATGAAAAACTGTTTTTT.